This T cell receptor beta chain was found in a study of a mutant IDH1 vaccine in newly diagnosed glioma. Time point in this sample: week 47, end of study. One vaccine dose held 300 ug of mutant IDH1 20-mer peptide and came with topical imiquimod. Findings and limits, study-wide: A vaccine-induced immune response developed in about 93% of the patients.

Here immunoSEQ multiplex PCR was the method, and the copy in TCRdb shows in-frame clones only, minus some. The sample includes roughly 56,000 clones, about 71% of them seen just once. Turning to this clone: What it recognizes is unknown.

The TCR sequence derives from a man aged 45 to 65 with glioma. The source material was PBMCs, sampled from a glioma patient whose treatment included an IDH1 peptide vaccine.

CDR3 sequence reads: CASSEGSAVRGTQYF. CDR3 in DNA: TGTGCCAGCAGTGAAGGGTCAGCGGTAAGGGGAACGCAGTATTTT. The J gene is TRBJ2-3, the V gene TRBV6-1; D is possibly TRBD1 or TRBD2 (5 bases each). V gave up 1 base and J gave up 9 bases, with 17 bases separating them. The CDR3 is 15 residues long. Germline lookup yields CDR1 MNHNS and CDR2 SASEGT.